This TCR beta chain emerged from a study of shared clonotypes between healthy human individuals. Points from the study as a whole: Blood alone was sampled, and tissue repertoires likely differ. Generation probability values for non-shared clonotypes were lower than those for clonotypes shared by all four donors. On the whole, naive subsets had larger estimated richness than memory subsets had.

With regard to this clone: The target antigen is unknown.

DNA at around 210 ng, 25,000 to 35,000 T cell genomes, went into sorted-subset replicate PCRs. Using immunoSEQ multiplex PCR, the repertoire was profiled, and TCRdb retains in-frame clones only, with some absent. Seen here are millions of clones, roughly 95% observed once, and the top ten hold roughly 0.13%. The sequencing input was naive CD4+ T cells sorted from blood. The subset is: CD45RA+ positively selected. The receptor was isolated from a man in his late teens or twenties in good health.

The CDR3 reads CASSWTGAGANVLTF. The CDR3 DNA reads as TGTGCCAGCAGCTGGACAGGGGCTGGGGCCAACGTCCTGACTTTC. The rearrangement uses TRBV9 and TRBJ2-6; 9 positions agree with TRBD1. The J segment lost 2 bases and the V segment lost 4 bases, leaving 1 base of the junction unmatched. Germline V gene sequence: CDR1 SGDLS, CDR2 YYNGEE. The CDR3 is 15 amino acids.